This T cell receptor (beta chain) was identified during a study of memory CD4+ T cells and cytomegalovirus serostatus (dated by TCRdb to the late 2010s). As for the study more broadly: The cohort comprised around 35 healthy Belgian adults, 9 CMV seropositive and about 25 CMV seronegative. To replicate a published TCR-based CMV serostatus classifier, the study sequenced CD4+ memory TCRbeta repertoires from a Belgian cohort whose cytomegalovirus serostatus was known. Results and caveats for the whole study, not just this receptor: On the Belgian cohort, the classifier built on the original framework reached a median bootstrapped AUC of almost 0.96, with a 95% CI of 0.76-1.00. Of under 200 previously reported CMV-associated TCRbeta sequences, 60 to 85 appeared in the CD4+ memory repertoires, each in one to five individuals. The results were interpreted as suggesting that the CMV-associated TCR signature is largely present in the CD4+ memory repertoire. For predicting CMV serostatus, the median bootstrapped AUC was 0.95 using the original framework and 0.91 using a US-trained random forest. Only CD4+CD45RO+ memory cells were sequenced, unlike the original study, which covered naive and memory CD4+ and CD8+ populations.

As encoded in the germline V gene, CDR1 is SGHTS while CDR2 is YDEGEE. V lost 0 bases and J lost 8 bases; the stretch between them is 5 bases long. The CDR3 contains 11 residues, cysteine and phenylalanine counted. The only DNA kept is the CDR3, 33 bases in frame from the first base. A FACSAria II was used to sort memory CD4+ T cells, defined as single viable CD3+CD4+CD8-CD45RO+ cells. CMV serostatus was determined with a Roche Elecsys assay detecting serum IgG against CMV pp150, pp28, p38 and p52. After thawing, total CD4+ T cells were enriched by positive selection with CD4 magnetic microbeads. The samples came from a separate study whose specific focus was interrogating the CD4+ T cell memory repertoire. Peripheral blood mononuclear cells were isolated and cryopreserved according to standard operating procedures, and serum was stored at -80 degrees C. The staining relied on CD3-PerCP (BW264/56), CD4-APC (RPA-T4), CD45RO-PE (UCHT1) and CD8-Pacific Orange (3B5) antibodies, and Sytox blue was used to exclude non-viable cells.

On this clone: Its cognate antigen has yet to be identified. A much larger clone differs by one base, so this may be a read error.

The Quick-DNA Microprep Kit was used to extract genomic DNA from the sorted cells. TCRbeta DNA was amplified with the immunoSEQ hsTCRbeta kit following the manufacturer's protocol. TCRbeta libraries were sequenced on an Illumina MiSeq instrument. The original pipeline was this. Once out-of-frame sequences had been removed, 2,204,828 distinct TCRbeta sequences were left, which works out to an average of roughly 67,000 per individual. Each individual was scored by the count of around 160 previously reported CMV-associated TCRbeta sequences and the total productive distinct TCRbeta count. A beta-binomial model was reimplemented in Python, and random forests from scikit-learn, run with default parameters, were trained on data from the US cohort. On the Belgian cohort, classifier performance was reported as the median AUC, along with percentile confidence intervals, across 10,000 bootstrap iterations. Here the immuneACCESS table is served through TCRdb, limited to in-frame sequences with V and J called. Missing clones are a known gap in these copies; in checked studies unresolved V genes cover under half, and the rest lacks a known reason. V and J calls and clone size come straight from that table; D and trimming were deduced from the DNA. Counted in this sample were approximately 52,000 clones; roughly three quarters of them appeared once. The ten largest clones add up to over 0.65% of the sample.

This chain joins TRBV5-8 to TRBJ1-1; the D gene is not confidently resolved. This clonotype was sampled from an adult in good health and CMV-seronegative. Sequencing was performed on memory CD4+ T cells from blood. CDR3 region: CASSLGSEAFF. The nucleotide sequence is given as TGTGCCAGCAGCTTGGGATCCGAAGCTTTCTTT.